Below, 22 T cell receptor beta chains from the same sample are listed, as sequenced in a study of shared clonotypes between healthy human individuals. The protocol was immunoSEQ multiplex PCR, while the TCRdb copy is restricted to in-frame clones and leaves out a portion. This sample has about 2.4 million clones, with approximately 93% found just once. The sample consisted of naive CD4+ T cells from PBMCs. Subset here: CD45RA+ positively selected. The receptors here all came from a man younger than 30 in good health. Some clones in this sample may be carry-over from other donors' samples.

V is TRBV27 and J is TRBJ2-2, with 14 bases fitting TRBD2. This CDR3 has 19 amino acids. Germline V gives CDR1 MNHEY, CDR2 SMNVEV (reference sequence). V was clipped by 5 bases and J by 5 bases; unmatched bases: 13. Here the CDR3 reads CASSLKGTSGRLVTGELFF. The CDR3 region has the DNA TGTGCCAGCAGTCTAAAAGGGACTAGCGGGAGATTGGTGACCGGGGAGCTGTTTTTT.

V usage is TRBV9 and J usage is TRBJ2-1; the match to TRBD2 covers 10 bases. Germline V gives CDR1 SGDLS, CDR2 YYNGEE. The CDR3 has 15 residues. V shed 4 bases, J shed 8 bases, and the junction held 9 bases outside the gene matches. The DNA of the CDR3 is TGTGCCAGCAGCCCCCCCGGGACTAGCGTGGATGAGCAGTTCTTC. Protein product: CASSPPGTSVDEQFF.

This clone appeared once. The chain joins TRBV18 to TRBJ2-7, with TRBD1 matching over 9 bases. This CDR3 comprises 18 residues. Germline CDR1 is KGHSH and CDR2 is LQKENI. The V gene end was trimmed by 1 base and the J gene end by 0 bases; junction bases not matched to a gene: 10. The CDR3 sequence: CASSPLNSGQGLSYEQYF. Written as DNA, the CDR3 is TGTGCCAGCTCACCACTTAACTCGGGACAGGGACTCTCCTACGAGCAGTACTTC.

The chain links TRBV30 to TRBJ1-1; TRBD1 aligns across 10 bases. CDR3 length equals 15 residues. The germline CDR1 and CDR2 sequences are GTSNPN and SVGIG (reference sequence). J lost 2 bases, V lost 6 bases, and 9 bases had no gene match. The CDR3 DNA reads TGTGCCTGCCCGACAGGGGGCTTTGTTAACACTGAAGCTTTCTTT. Encoded protein: CACPTGGFVNTEAFF.

This chain joins TRBV28 and TRBJ2-3; 12 bases agree with TRBD2. CDR3 length equals 16 residues. The V gene end was trimmed by 6 bases and the J gene end by 5 bases; junction bases not matched to a gene: 9. CDR1 and CDR2 from the germline V gene are MDHEN and SYDVKM. The CDR3 DNA sequence: TGTGCCAGCAGCTTCCCTAGCGGGAGGGTGGTAGATACGCAGTATTTT. It specifies CASSFPSGRVVDTQYF.

Turning to this clone: The sample holds other DNA sequences that translate to the same CDR3. The chain is built from TRBV29-1 and TRBJ2-7; 11 bases are shared with TRBD2. From germline, CDR1 is SQVTM and CDR2 ANQGSEA. The CDR3 is 12 amino acids. Trimming took 7 bases from V and 4 from J; bases not matched to a gene: 3. This CDR3 reads CSAGTSGYEQYF. DNA for the CDR3: TGCAGCGCCGGGACTAGCGGATACGAGCAGTACTTC.

V gene TRBV9 combines with J gene TRBJ2-3; TRBD2 aligns across 12 bases. The CDR3 runs 14 residues. V shed 7 bases, J shed 3 bases, and the junction held 3 bases outside the gene matches. The V gene's germline CDR1 is SGDLS and CDR2 YYNGEE. In DNA form, the CDR3 reads TGTGCCAGCGGTCTAGCGGGAGGGACAGATACGCAGTATTTT. Protein: CASGLAGGTDTQYF.

The chain joins TRBV5-1 to TRBJ2-5; D uncertain. Germline CDR1 reads SGHRS; CDR2 reads YFSETQ. V dropped 1 base and J dropped 0 bases, with 7 bases sitting between them. There are 14 residues in the CDR3. The CDR3 spells CASSLIPDQETQYF. The CDR3 region has the DNA TGCGCCAGCAGCTTGATTCCGGACCAAGAGACCCAGTACTTC.

V gene TRBV7-2 combines with J gene TRBJ2-3; D unresolved. Germline V gives CDR1 SGHTA, CDR2 FQGNSA. The CDR3 loop spans 13 amino acids. V gave up 5 bases and J gave up 5 bases, with 11 bases separating them. CDR3 in amino acids: CASSPELRDTQYF. CDR3 in DNA: TGTGCCAGCAGCCCTGAGCTTCGAGATACGCAGTATTTT.

This sequence joins TRBV5-1 and TRBJ2-1, with TRBD2 matching 10 bases. Germline assignment: CDR1 SGHRS and CDR2 YFSETQ. Unmatched junction bases numbered 7, after V lost 3 bases and J lost 7 bases. The CDR3 spans 15 residues. Here the CDR3 reads CASSYLAGADNEQFF. CDR3 DNA: TGCGCCAGCAGCTATCTAGCGGGAGCGGATAATGAGCAGTTCTTC.

The chain combines TRBV7-2 with TRBJ1-2; D ambiguous. There are 12 residues in the CDR3. Trimming shortened V by 1 base and J by 7 bases, and 7 bases separated the two germline ends. Germline CDR1 SGHTA, CDR2 FQGNSA. The CDR3 here is CASSLGGGGYTF. Written as DNA, the CDR3 is TGTGCCAGCAGCTTAGGCGGCGGTGGCTACACCTTC.

This chain uses TRBV5-1 with TRBJ2-1; TRBD2 matches at 9 bases. J lost 5 bases, V lost 4 bases, and 7 bases had no gene match. In germline, CDR1 is SGHRS, CDR2 YFSETQ. This CDR3 is built from 15 residues. CDR3 amino acids: CASSPEREVNNEQFF. CDR3 bases: TGCGCCAGCAGCCCGGAGCGGGAGGTAAACAATGAGCAGTTCTTC.

Notes on this clone: Within the sample, other DNA sequences also encode this same CDR3. This chain joins TRBV7-3 and TRBJ2-2; unclear D gene. Germline V gene data show CDR1 as SGHTA and CDR2 as FQGTGA. V lost 3 bases to trimming and J lost 1 base, with 3 bases between them. The CDR3 runs to 13 residues. CDR3 nucleotide sequence: TGTGCCAGCAGCTTGAAGAACACCGGGGAGCTGTTTTTT. Translation: CASSLKNTGELFF. The variable domain in full, with the rest retrieved from reference TRBV7-3 and TRBJ2-2, is GAGVSQTPSNKVTEKGKYVELRCDPISGHTALYWYRQSLGQGPEFLIYFQGTGAADDSGLPNDRFFAVRPEGSVSTLKIQRTERGDSAVYLCASSLKNTGELFFGEGSRLTVL.

The V call is TRBV9, the J call TRBJ1-2; D is uncertain. CDR1 SGDLS and CDR2 YYNGEE come from the germline V gene. V was shortened by 6 bases and J by 5 bases, with 17 bases between the two germline ends. CDR3 length: 14 residues. The DNA for the CDR3 is TGTGCCAGCACCTCGGAGGACTCTCAATATGGCTACACCTTC. It translates to CASTSEDSQYGYTF.

This sequence joins TRBV28 and TRBJ1-2, with TRBD1 matching 10 bases. The CDR3 sequence is 16 residues long. Germline V gives CDR1 MDHEN, CDR2 SYDVKM. V shed 6 bases, J shed 5 bases, and the junction held 12 bases outside the gene matches. The CDR3 coding sequence is TGTGCCAGCAGGATTCCCCCGGGACAGGGGTCGTATGGCTACACCTTC. This codes for CASRIPPGQGSYGYTF.

This rearrangement joins TRBV7-6 to TRBJ2-3; 9 nucleotides agree with TRBD1. V dropped 5 bases and J dropped 4; count of bases not matched to a gene: 4. The CDR3 length is 14 residues. CDR1 and CDR2 from the germline V gene are SGHVS and FNYEAQ. The CDR3: CASSKTGGPDTQYF. The CDR3 DNA is TGTGCCAGCAGCAAAACAGGGGGCCCAGATACGCAGTATTTT.

About this clone itself: Other DNA variants within this sample encode the same CDR3. The chain uses TRBV28 and TRBJ2-4; D perhaps matches TRBD1 (6 bases). Germline loops: CDR1 MDHEN, CDR2 SYDVKM. CDR3 length equals 14 residues. V lost 2 bases to trimming and J lost 1 base, with 6 bases between them. The CDR3 DNA follows: TGTGCCAGCAGTTTACAGGGGGCCAAAAACATTCAGTACTTC. Its protein product is CASSLQGAKNIQYF.

This chain connects TRBV19 to TRBJ2-3, with TRBD2 matching 10 bases. V lost 8 bases and J lost 8; bases outside the gene matches: 19. Germline CDR1 and CDR2: LNHDA and SQIVND (reference sequence). This CDR3 comprises 17 residues. The CDR3 region has the DNA TGTGCCAGTGGGGATTCCGGTAGGACTAGCGGTTCGGGTACGCAGTATTTT. It specifies CASGDSGRTSGSGTQYF. The variable domain in full, with the rest retrieved from reference TRBV19 and TRBJ2-3, is DGGITQSPKYLFRKEGQNVTLSCEQNLNHDAMYWYRQDPGQGLRLIYYSQIVNDFQKGDIAEGYSVSREKKESFPLTVTSAQKNPTAFYLCASGDSGRTSGSGTQYFGPGTRLTVL.

This rearrangement joins TRBV7-9 to TRBJ1-2; weak D call: TRBD1 (6 bases). CDR3 size: 18 residues. The V gene's germline CDR1 is SEHNR and CDR2 FQNEAQ (reference sequence). V was trimmed by 4 bases and J by 1 base, leaving 22 bases between them. The chain's CDR3 is CASSSSVGGGAHNYGYTF. The DNA of the CDR3 is TGTGCCAGCAGCTCATCCGTCGGTGGGGGGGCTCATAACTATGGCTACACCTTC.

On this clone: This sample also contains other DNA sequences that code for the same CDR3. This rearrangement joins TRBV7-3 to TRBJ2-1, with D possibly being TRBD1 (6 bases). The CDR3 spans 13 residues. Trimming left V 5 bases short and J 4 bases short, with 9 bases between. Germline V CDR1 and CDR2: SGHTA, FQGTGA. The CDR3 is CASSPGTYNEQFF. CDR3 nucleotides: TGTGCCAGCAGCCCCGGGACATACAATGAGCAGTTCTTC.

The rearrangement uses TRBV9 and TRBJ2-1, with 7 bases matching TRBD2. Germline lookup yields CDR1 SGDLS and CDR2 YYNGEE. Trimming removed 0 bases from V and 7 bases from J; junction bases left unmatched: 13. This CDR3 is 17 amino acids long. The DNA of the CDR3 is TGTGCCAGCAGCGTAGGAGGGGCGGGCGGGAGCTGGAATGAGCAGTTCTTC. It specifies CASSVGGAGGSWNEQFF.

V usage is TRBV19 and J usage is TRBJ1-2, with a possible D match to TRBD1 (6 bases). CDR1 is LNHDA, CDR2 SQIVND, per germline (reference sequence). CDR3 size: 13 residues. V dropped 3 bases and J dropped 4 bases, with 9 bases sitting between them. The CDR3 sequence: CASSMRDTYGYTF. CDR3 bases: TGTGCCAGTAGTATGCGGGACACCTATGGCTACACCTTC.